These 26 T cell receptor beta chains came from one sample sequenced in a study of T cell clonality in common variable immunodeficiency. Generated by immunoSEQ multiplex PCR, the TCRdb table keeps only in-frame clones and is missing some. Altogether about 28,000 clones were found in the sample, and no singletons occur. Their antigens remain unidentified. Notes on the study in general: In common variable immunodeficiency, TCR beta chains reportedly carried fewer deletions and N-nucleotide insertions.

The sequenced material came from peripheral blood mononuclear cells. The receptors come from a human donor with common variable immunodeficiency.

This clone was observed a few times. The CDR3 is cut off 3 residues early in the read; its end comes from the germline J gene. The chain joins TRBV7-2 to TRBJ2-3, with D unclear. CDR1 and CDR2 from the germline V gene are SGHTA and FQGNSA. Trimming took 2 bases from V and 0 from J, leaving 9 bases between them. This CDR3 is 15 amino acids long. The CDR3 DNA, read in part, is TGTGCCAGCAGCTTACTTTCGGGTAGCACAGATACG. Amino acids: CASSLLSGSTDT. The whole CDR3 protein is CASSLLSGSTDTQYF.

This clone was recorded many times. The CDR3 is cut off 3 residues early in the read; its end comes from the germline J gene. This chain links TRBV5-1 with TRBJ2-3; 10 bases line up with TRBD2. Germline assignment: CDR1 SGHRS and CDR2 YFSETQ. The CDR3 length is 17 residues. After removal of 0 bases from V and 2 bases from J, the junction contained 6 bases not matched to a gene. CDR3 DNA (partial): TGCGCCAGCAGCTTGGATGCTAGCGGGGGTCCCACAGATACG. Residues: CASSLDASGGPTDT. The entire CDR3 reads CASSLDASGGPTDTQYF.

This clone was seen many times. The read stops 3 residues short of the end of the CDR3; the missing end is completed from the germline J gene. The V gene is TRBV7-3, the J gene TRBJ1-2, with TRBD1 identical over 12 bases. In germline, CDR1 is SGHTA, CDR2 FQGTGA. CDR3 length: 16 residues. The trim removed 4 bases at V and 7 bases at J, leaving 10 bases unmatched. The CDR3: CASSSGTGGAEGGYTF. Partial CDR3 DNA: TGTGCCAGCAGCTCCGGGACAGGGGGCGCTGAGGGTGGC.

There are a few counts of this clone. The read stops 3 residues short of the end of the CDR3; the missing end is completed from the germline J gene. This sequence joins TRBV7-2 and TRBJ2-5; weak D call: TRBD1 (6 bases). The CDR3 contains 15 residues. V was trimmed by 5 bases and J by 1 base, leaving 14 bases between them. Germline V lookup: CDR1 SGHTA, CDR2 FQGNSA. The chain's CDR3 is CASSPLGGVQETQYF. CDR3 bases read: TGTGCCAGCAGCCCCCTAGGGGGAGTCCAAGAGACC.

This clone was observed a few times. Sequencing ends 3 residues short of the CDR3 end; the germline J gene provides the rest. The chain links TRBV5-1 to TRBJ2-5; 7 nucleotides align to TRBD1. J gave up 1 base and V 3 bases, and 6 bases lay outside the gene matches. Germline V gene lookup returns CDR1 SGHRS and CDR2 YFSETQ. The CDR3 totals 15 residues. This chain's CDR3 is CASSSYRGTQETQYF. The sequenced CDR3 bases are TGCGCCAGCAGCTCATACAGGGGTACCCAAGAGACC.

A word on this clone: The CDR3 end lies 3 residues beyond the end of the read and is filled in from the germline J gene. The chain uses TRBV11-2 and TRBJ1-1; D not certain. V lost 4 bases, J lost 1 base, and 13 bases lay in between. The CDR3 has 15 amino acids. The germline gives CDR1 SGHAT, CDR2 FQNNGV. The CDR3 DNA, read in part, is TGTGCCAGCAGCTCAAGAAGGTTTGGGAACACTGAA. Its translation is CASSSRRFGNTE. The full CDR3 sequence reads CASSSRRFGNTEAFF.

Only a few counts were recorded for this clone. The read gets to within 3 residues of the CDR3 end, and the germline J gene fills in the rest. The chain links TRBV7-3 to TRBJ2-7, with a possible D match to TRBD2 (7 bases). V lost 6 bases and J 2 bases, leaving 17 bases between the germline ends. This CDR3 comprises 15 residues. In germline, CDR1 is SGHTA, CDR2 FQGTGA. CDR3 DNA, as far as it was read: TGTGCCAGCAGTTTGGGGGGCGGGGGCACCTACGAG. This codes for CASSLGGGGTYE. The CDR3 in its entirety is CASSLGGGGTYEQYF.

To note about this clone: The CDR3 end is not reached by the read, which stops 3 residues before it; the germline J gene fills it in. The gene calls are TRBV19 and TRBJ2-5; TRBD1 is a possible D gene (7 bases). Germline CDR1 and CDR2: LNHDA and SQIVND (reference sequence). The CDR3 is made up of 15 amino acids. V was cut by 6 bases and J by 5 bases, with 19 bases left in between. The part of the CDR3 DNA that was read is TGTGCCAGTAGCCTTGGAGGGGGCCCACGGGAGACC. It is translated as CASSLGGGPRET. From start to end, the CDR3 is CASSLGGGPRETQYF.

This clone was counted a few times. The read is 3 residues too short to cover the CDR3 end, so that end is filled in from the germline J gene. The rearrangement uses TRBV18 and TRBJ1-1, with 9 bases identical to TRBD1. This CDR3 has 18 amino acids. V shed 3 bases and J 5 bases; nucleotides not matched to a gene: 16. Germline CDR1 KGHSH, CDR2 LQKENI. CDR3 sequence: CASSPALGNRGLGTEAFF. The sequenced part of the CDR3 DNA is TGTGCCAGCTCACCGGCGCTTGGAAACAGGGGGCTAGGTACTGAA.

This clone was picked up many times. CDR3 sequence: CSARGDRDYNEQFF. Incomplete CDR3 DNA: TGCAGTGCTAGAGGGGACAGGGACTACAATGAG. This chain joins TRBV20-1 and TRBJ2-1; 9 bases line up with TRBD1. The read terminates 3 residues before the CDR3 end, so the remaining end is supplied by the germline J gene. The germline gives CDR1 DFQATT, CDR2 SNEGSKA (reference sequence). CDR3 length: 14 residues. With 1 base clipped from V and 3 bases from J, the junction kept 1 base outside the gene matches.

As to this clone: The sequenced fragment ends 3 residues before the CDR3 boundary, so the rest is inferred from the germline J gene. The chain employs TRBV18 and TRBJ1-5; 7 bases agree with TRBD1. The CDR3 is 15 amino acids. Germline V gene data show CDR1 as KGHSH and CDR2 as LQKENI. J gave up 7 bases and V 3 bases, and 9 bases lay outside the gene matches. CDR3 loop: CASSPLQGRDQPQHF. The sequenced part of the CDR3 DNA is TGTGCCAGCTCACCCTTACAGGGGCGGGACCAGCCC.

In its sample, this clone was seen a few times. The read gets to within 3 residues of the CDR3 end, and the germline J gene fills in the rest. The V call is TRBV18, the J call TRBJ1-1; D not resolved. Germline lookup yields CDR1 KGHSH and CDR2 LQKENI. The CDR3 runs 15 residues. V lost 7 bases and J lost 0, with 15 bases in between. The sequenced part of the CDR3 DNA is TGTGCCAGCTGCCCTGAGGGCACTTTGAACACTGAA. This encodes CASCPEGTLNTE. Given in full, the CDR3 is CASCPEGTLNTEAFF. The entire variable domain, with the rest obtained from reference TRBV18 and TRBJ1-1, is as follows: NAGVMQNPRHLVRRRGQEARLRCSPMKGHSHVYWYRQLPEEGLKFMVYLQKENIIDESGMPKERFSAEFPKEGPSILRIQQVVRGDSAAYFCASCPEGTLNTEAFFGQGTRLTVV.

This clone was counted only a few times. The read comes to an end 3 residues before the CDR3 does, leaving the germline J gene to fill in the end. The chain joins TRBV13 to TRBJ1-4; D possibly corresponds to TRBD1 (5 bases). This CDR3 has 14 amino acids. Looked up from germline, CDR1 is PRHDT and CDR2 is FYEKMQ (reference sequence). V was pared by 5 bases and J by 9 bases, with 16 bases between. CDR3 residues: CASSQRGSGKKLFF. The sequenced part of the CDR3 DNA is TGTGCCAGCAGCCAACGGGGGTCGGGGAAAAAA.

As to this clone: The read comes to an end 3 residues before the CDR3 does, leaving the germline J gene to fill in the end. The V gene is TRBV6-1, the J gene TRBJ2-3; unclear D gene. The CDR3 consists of 14 residues. Trimming pared 3 bases from V and 2 bases from J, leaving 9 bases between. CDR1 and CDR2 (germline): MNHNS, SASEGT. Here the CDR3 reads CASSERPNTDTQYF. CDR3 DNA, as far as it was read: TGTGCCAGCAGTGAGAGGCCAAACACAGATACG.

This clone has a handful of counts. The read terminates 3 residues before the CDR3 end, so the remaining end is supplied by the germline J gene. The J gene is TRBJ2-5, the V gene TRBV20-1; the match to TRBD1 covers 8 bases. With V trimmed by 3 bases and J by 2 bases, 2 bases remained unmatched. The CDR3 contains 13 residues. CDR1 DFQATT and CDR2 SNEGSKA come from the germline V gene (reference sequence). The DNA read from the CDR3 is TGCAGTGCTAGCCGACAGGGGCAAGAGACC. It encodes CSASRQGQET. The CDR3 reads in full as CSASRQGQETQYF.

A word on this clone: The read terminates 3 residues ahead of where the CDR3 ends, so the germline J gene completes it. This chain uses TRBV7-9 with TRBJ2-3; D gene uncertain. CDR1 and CDR2 from the germline V gene are SEHNR and FQNEAQ (reference sequence). The CDR3 consists of 13 residues. Trimming shortened V by 1 base and J by 3 bases, and 5 bases separated the two germline ends. The CDR3 protein is CASSLVSTDTQYF. The CDR3 bases that were read are TGTGCCAGCAGCTTAGTCAGTACAGATACG.

This clone was seen a few times. The read halts 3 residues ahead of the CDR3 end, with the missing end drawn from the germline J gene. This chain joins TRBV7-2 and TRBJ2-1; 7 positions match TRBD1. J gave up 6 bases and V 4 bases, and 6 bases lay outside the gene matches. Germline V gives CDR1 SGHTA, CDR2 FQGNSA. The CDR3 loop spans 14 amino acids. The covered CDR3 bases are TGTGCCAGCAGCTCACCGGGACAGCGCAATGAG. Translation gives CASSSPGQRNE. The entire CDR3 reads CASSSPGQRNEQFF.

In its sample, this clone was seen many times. With the read ending 3 residues before the CDR3 end, the germline J gene is used to fill in that end. The gene calls are TRBV29-1 and TRBJ2-7; 9 bases are a match to TRBD1. V lost 3 bases and J lost 6; bases outside the gene matches: 6. The CDR3 runs to 13 residues. Germline lookup yields CDR1 SQVTM and CDR2 ANQGSEA. The CDR3 DNA, read in part, is TGCAGCGTTGAGTTACAGGGGGCGCTCGAG. Its translation: CSVELQGALE. The entire CDR3 reads CSVELQGALEQYF.

As to this clone: The read finishes 3 residues shy of the CDR3 end, and the germline J gene is used to complete it. The chain uses TRBV7-2 and TRBJ2-3; TRBD2 is a possible D gene (7 bases). V was cut by 7 bases and J by 8 bases, with 16 bases left in between. Germline lookup yields CDR1 SGHTA and CDR2 FQGNSA. The CDR3 runs 13 residues. The CDR3 bases that were read are TGTGCCAGCACCCACGGGGGGCGGGGTACG. Its translation is CASTHGGRGT. The whole CDR3 protein reads CASTHGGRGTQYF.

In this sample, this clone turned up a few times. Sequencing ends 3 residues short of the CDR3 end; the germline J gene provides the rest. V is TRBV5-1 and J is TRBJ1-6; tentatively, D is TRBD1 (5 bases). The CDR3 covers 13 residues. Trimming took off 10 bases at V and 3 bases at J, with 11 bases between the two ends. Germline V CDR1 and CDR2: SGHRS, YFSETQ. CDR3 amino acids: CAAREDYNSPLHF. The sequenced CDR3 bases are TGCGCCGCCAGGGAGGACTATAATTCACCC. Based on the CDR3 plus reference TRBV5-1 and TRBJ1-6, the full variable domain is KAGVTQTPRYLIKTRGQQVTLSCSPISGHRSVSWYQQTPGQGLQFLFEYFSETQRNKGNFPGRFSGRQFSNSRSEMNVSTLELGDSALYLCAAREDYNSPLHFGNGTRLTVT.

This clone has more than one count but fewer than ten. The read ends 3 residues shy of where the CDR3 ends; the end is completed using the germline J gene. The chain uses TRBV2 and TRBJ1-6, with D possibly TRBD1 on 6 matching bases. The CDR3 has 13 residues. V lost 4 bases to trimming and J lost 9 bases, with 10 bases between them. Germline values: CDR1 SNHLY, CDR2 FYNNEI. CDR3 protein: CASSATGPSPLHF. CDR3 bases read: TGTGCCAGCAGTGCTACAGGGCCTTCACCC.

As for this clone: The observed sequence ends 3 residues before the CDR3 terminus, with the missing tail filled in from the germline J gene. The chain links TRBV19 to TRBJ1-2, with D uncertain. The length of the CDR3 is 15 residues. The germline V gene encodes CDR1 LNHDA and CDR2 SQIVND (reference sequence). This CDR3 is CASSSSVTNVLGYTF. CDR3 DNA, as far as it was read: TGTGCCAGTAGTAGTAGTGTCACCAACGTACTAGGC.

This clone came up a few times. The covered CDR3 bases are TGTGCCAGTAGTATCGGCAGGGGAACCTGGGACACTGAA. It yields the protein CASSIGRGTWDTE. The CDR3, in full, reads CASSIGRGTWDTEAFF. The V call is TRBV19, the J call TRBJ1-1; a weak D match, TRBD1 (6 bases). Read data end 3 residues before the CDR3 end; the end is taken from the germline J gene. V shed 3 bases and J shed 3 bases, with 17 bases lying between them. The CDR3 is 16 residues long. CDR1 is LNHDA and CDR2 is SQIVND in the germline V gene (reference sequence). The full variable domain, in which reference TRBV19 and TRBJ1-1 provide the parts outside the CDR3, is DGGITQSPKYLFRKEGQNVTLSCEQNLNHDAMYWYRQDPGQGLRLIYYSQIVNDFQKGDIAEGYSVSREKKESFPLTVTSAQKNPTAFYLCASSIGRGTWDTEAFFGQGTRLTVV.

This clone was counted a few times. Incomplete CDR3 DNA: TGTGCCAGCAGTCAATATGGGGCCGGTGAG. Amino acid sequence: CASSQYGAGE. The full-length CDR3 reads as CASSQYGAGEQFF. J is TRBJ2-1 and V is TRBV6-2 or TRBV6-3, with a weak D call TRBD1 (5 bases). The sequenced fragment ends 3 residues before the CDR3 boundary, so the rest is inferred from the germline J gene. This CDR3 is built from 13 residues. V was pared by 5 bases and J by 9 bases, with 14 bases between. Looked up from germline, CDR1 is MNHEY and CDR2 is SVGEGT.

In this sample, this clone turned up a few times. The CDR3 bases that were read are TGTGCCAGCAGCTCGGGGGGGAGCGGGGGGGAGACC. As protein: CASSSGGSGGET. The CDR3 in its entirety is CASSSGGSGGETQYF. This chain connects TRBV7-8 to TRBJ2-5; 9 nucleotides agree with TRBD2. With the read ending 3 residues before the CDR3 end, the germline J gene is used to fill in that end. The CDR3 runs to 15 residues. CDR1 and CDR2 (germline): SGHVS, FQNEAQ. V was clipped by 4 bases and J by 5 bases; unmatched bases: 8.

With regard to this clone: The read ends 3 residues before the CDR3 terminus; that terminus is restored from the germline J gene. The rearrangement joins TRBV5-1 to TRBJ2-7; D not resolved. Germline V gene sequence: CDR1 SGHRS, CDR2 YFSETQ. There are 15 residues in the CDR3. V was cut by 4 bases and J by 2 bases, with 16 bases left in between. The sequenced CDR3 bases are TGCGCCAGCAGCCCCGCCGCGGCGCCCCCCTACGAG. This translates into CASSPAAAPPYE. The whole CDR3 region reads CASSPAAAPPYEQYF.